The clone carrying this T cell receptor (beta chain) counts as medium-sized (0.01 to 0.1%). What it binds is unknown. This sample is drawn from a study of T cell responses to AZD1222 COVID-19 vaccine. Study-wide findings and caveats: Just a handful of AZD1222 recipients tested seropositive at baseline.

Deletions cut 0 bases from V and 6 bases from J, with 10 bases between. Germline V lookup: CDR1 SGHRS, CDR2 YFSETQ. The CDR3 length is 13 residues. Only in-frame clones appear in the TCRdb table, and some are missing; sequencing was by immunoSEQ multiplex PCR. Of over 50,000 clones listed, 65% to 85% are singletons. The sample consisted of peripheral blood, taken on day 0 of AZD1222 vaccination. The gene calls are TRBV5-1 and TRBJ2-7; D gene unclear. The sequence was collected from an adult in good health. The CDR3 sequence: CASSLDSIGEQYF. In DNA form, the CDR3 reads TGCGCCAGCAGCTTGGACAGTATAGGCGAGCAGTACTTC.